The 25 T cell receptor beta chains below were found in one sample sequenced in a study of T cell responses to AZD1222 COVID-19 vaccine. The method was immunoSEQ multiplex PCR; TCRdb's version includes in-frame clones alone and lacks a portion of them. Of over 150,000 clones in the sample, 90% are singletons; the top ten hold approximately 3%. The material was peripheral blood, obtained on day 0 of AZD1222 vaccination. These receptors all stem from an adult in good health.

The chain uses TRBV6-5 and TRBJ2-3; D is perhaps TRBD1 (6 bases). This CDR3 has 13 amino acids. Trimming shortened V by 7 bases and J by 6 bases, and 14 bases separated the two germline ends. CDR1 and CDR2 (germline): MNHEY, SVGAGI. The CDR3 loop is CASTAPDRDTQYF. The CDR3, as DNA: TGTGCCAGCACAGCGCCAGACAGGGATACGCAGTATTTT.

V gene TRBV24-1 combines with J gene TRBJ2-5; 11 bases line up with TRBD1. The CDR3 has 17 amino acids. The germline gives CDR1 KGHDR, CDR2 SFDVKD. V trimming: 4 bases; J trimming: 5 bases; junction bases outside the gene matches: 11. The CDR3 region is CATSDLRDRGVWETQYF. DNA for the CDR3: TGTGCCACCAGTGACCTCCGGGACAGGGGGGTCTGGGAGACCCAGTACTTC.

The chain uses TRBV7-8 and TRBJ2-7, with D perhaps matching TRBD1 or TRBD2 (5 bases each). Germline CDR1 reads SGHVS; CDR2 reads FQNEAQ. The V and J ends lost 5 bases and 2 bases respectively, with 10 bases between them. This CDR3 has 13 amino acids. Written as DNA, the CDR3 is TGTGCCAGCAGCCCAGGGACCCCCTACGAGCAGTACTTC. Translation: CASSPGTPYEQYF. Drawing the rest from reference TRBV7-8 and TRBJ2-7, the complete variable domain is GAGVSQSPRYKVAKRGQDVALRCDPISGHVSLFWYQQALGQGPEFLTYFQNEAQLDKSGLPSDRFFAERPEGSVSTLKIQRTQQEDSAVYLCASSPGTPYEQYFGPGTRLTVT.

The chain links TRBV14 to TRBJ1-4; D is undetermined. V dropped 0 bases and J dropped 3 bases, with 8 bases sitting between them. The germline V gene has CDR1 SGHDN and CDR2 FVKESK. CDR3 length: 15 amino acids. In DNA form, the CDR3 reads TGTGCCAGCAGCCAAGATTCTGGGGCTAATGAAAAACTGTTTTTT. This codes for CASSQDSGANEKLFF.

The chain is built from TRBV12-5 and TRBJ1-2; TRBD1 matches at 7 bases. The CDR3 spans 13 residues. V lost 6 bases to trimming and J lost 4 bases; unmatched junction nucleotides: 5. Germline V gene sequence: CDR1 LGHNT, CDR2 FRNRAP. The CDR3 DNA reads as TGTGCTAGTGGCCGGGACAGCGGCTATGGCTACACCTTC. Amino acids: CASGRDSGYGYTF.

The chain combines TRBV4-1 with TRBJ2-7; D is unresolved. Trimming removed 0 bases from V and 0 bases from J, with 3 bases in between. Germline CDR1 and CDR2: MGHRA and YSYEKL. The CDR3 totals 13 residues. CDR3 loop: CASSQERSYEQYF. The CDR3 bases are TGCGCCAGCAGCCAAGAGCGCTCCTACGAGCAGTACTTC.

The gene calls are TRBV7-3 and TRBJ2-2; D gene unclear. From germline, CDR1 is SGHTA and CDR2 FQGTGA. V dropped 4 bases and J dropped 5 bases, with 11 bases sitting between them. CDR3 length equals 14 residues. CDR3: CASSYGVGTGELFF. The CDR3 DNA reads TGTGCCAGCAGCTATGGGGTGGGGACCGGGGAGCTGTTTTTT.

The chain is built from TRBV21-1 and TRBJ1-4. TRBV21-1 counts as a pseudogene. The CDR3 consists of 16 residues. CDR3 in amino acids: CASSPRGAAQNEKLFF. The CDR3 region has the DNA TGTGCCAGCAGCCCCCGGGGAGCGGCTCAGAATGAAAAACTGTTTTTT.

This chain links TRBV6-5 with TRBJ1-1, with 7 bases that match TRBD1. The trim removed 5 bases at V and 4 bases at J, leaving 4 bases unmatched. CDR1 is MNHEY and CDR2 is SVGAGI in the germline V gene. The CDR3 loop spans 13 amino acids. CDR3 bases: TGTGCCAGCAGTCGCCCAGGGGGCACTGAAGCTTTCTTT. Translation gives CASSRPGGTEAFF.

The rearrangement joins TRBV19 to TRBJ1-1; possible D gene TRBD1, 6 bases. The V gene lost 10 bases and the J gene lost 3 bases, with 15 bases spanning the gap. Germline V lookup: CDR1 LNHDA, CDR2 SQIVND (reference sequence). The CDR3 extends over 13 amino acids. In DNA, the CDR3 is TGTGCCATCTCCCGGGACACCCACACTGAAGCTTTCTTT. This encodes CAISRDTHTEAFF.

The chain recombines TRBV5-1 with TRBJ2-7; D gene uncertain. The V and J ends lost 4 bases and 2 bases respectively, with 10 bases between them. The CDR3 extends over 13 amino acids. The V gene's germline CDR1 is SGHRS and CDR2 YFSETQ. The CDR3 is CASSEPPPYEQYF. The CDR3 DNA follows: TGCGCCAGCAGCGAGCCTCCCCCCTACGAGCAGTACTTC. The variable domain in full, with the rest retrieved from reference TRBV5-1 and TRBJ2-7, is KAGVTQTPRYLIKTRGQQVTLSCSPISGHRSVSWYQQTPGQGLQFLFEYFSETQRNKGNFPGRFSGRQFSNSRSEMNVSTLELGDSALYLCASSEPPPYEQYFGPGTRLTVT.

This chain links TRBV30 with TRBJ1-5; 7 nucleotides line up with TRBD1. Germline-derived CDR1 and CDR2 are GTSNPN and SVGIG (reference sequence). CDR3 length: 16 residues. V shed 3 bases and J 2 bases; nucleotides not matched to a gene: 10. The CDR3 nucleotides read TGTGCCTGGAGCTTATCAGGGGGAAAGCGCAATCAGCCCCAGCATTTT. Translated: CAWSLSGGKRNQPQHF.

This clone occurred a few times. Other DNA variants within this sample encode the same CDR3. This chain uses TRBV10-3 with TRBJ1-1; D is unresolved. The CDR3 runs 13 residues. Trimming took 0 bases from V and 1 from J, leaving 3 bases between them. Germline V CDR1 and CDR2: ENHRY, SYGVKD. CDR3 residues: CAISESGNTEAFF. The CDR3 DNA reads as TGTGCCATCAGTGAGTCGGGGAACACTGAAGCTTTCTTT.

The chain links TRBV7-3 to TRBJ2-5; 8 bases fit TRBD2. CDR3 length equals 15 residues. J was trimmed by 1 base and V by 2 bases; bases with no gene match: 3. Per germline, CDR1 SGHTA and CDR2 FQGTGA. The CDR3 bases are TGTGCCAGCAGCTTATTTGCGGGGGGCCAAGAGACCCAGTACTTC. This codes for CASSLFAGGQETQYF.

This chain joins TRBV27 and TRBJ1-2; D remains ambiguous. The germline V and J ends were trimmed by 3 bases and 7 bases, with 15 bases remaining between them. CDR3 length equals 14 residues. The germline gives CDR1 MNHEY, CDR2 SMNVEV (reference sequence). DNA of the CDR3: TGTGCCAGCAGTTTGAGTCACCGAGGCGGTGGCTACACCTTC. Protein: CASSLSHRGGGYTF.

This clone appeared a single time. The chain is built from TRBV3-1 (or the pseudogene TRBV3-2) and TRBJ1-4; the D is unclear. Trimming removed 4 bases from V and 4 bases from J, with 10 bases in between. Germline V gene sequence: CDR1 LGHDT, CDR2 YNNKEL (reference sequence). The CDR3 contains 14 residues. For the CDR3, the DNA is TGTGCCAGCAGCCCCACGGGGATTAATGAAAAACTGTTTTTT. This codes for CASSPTGINEKLFF.

V and J are TRBV19 and TRBJ2-7, with D tentatively TRBD2 (6 bases). The ends were cut back, 5 bases at V and 3 bases at J, with 17 bases in the middle. Germline CDR1 and CDR2: LNHDA and SQIVND (reference sequence). The length of the CDR3 is 15 residues. The CDR3 DNA sequence: TGTGCCAGTAGTCTCCATGGGCAGGGACTCTACGAGCAGTACTTC. Its translation: CASSLHGQGLYEQYF.

The chain is built from TRBV6-2 or TRBV6-3 and TRBJ2-6; tentatively, D is TRBD1 (5 bases). The V and J ends lost 4 bases and 5 bases respectively, with 18 bases between them. Germline CDR1 is MNHEY and CDR2 is SVGEGT. The CDR3 consists of 17 residues. The CDR3 spells CASSSGWGPLRANVLTF. The CDR3 DNA reads as TGTGCCAGCAGTTCAGGGTGGGGCCCCCTAAGGGCCAACGTCCTGACTTTC.

The V call is TRBV18, the J call TRBJ2-3, with 7 bases identical to TRBD2. The junction had 20 bases not matched to a gene; V was cut back by 8 bases and J by 0 bases. The CDR3 runs 19 residues. Germline V gives CDR1 KGHSH, CDR2 LQKENI. This chain's CDR3 is CASPIEQIPGLPSTDTQYF. The CDR3 nucleotides are TGTGCCAGCCCGATAGAACAAATTCCGGGACTACCTAGCACAGATACGCAGTATTTT.

A remark on this clone: Different DNA sequences within this sample yield the same CDR3. The rearrangement links TRBV9 to TRBJ2-1; D is unresolved. CDR3 length: 10 residues. Trimming removed 3 bases from V and 6 bases from J, with 1 base in between. Germline CDR1 and CDR2: SGDLS and YYNGEE. The DNA of the CDR3 is TGTGCCAGCAGCGGCAATGAGCAGTTCTTC. This sequence encodes CASSGNEQFF.

This chain uses TRBV19 with TRBJ1-5; 9 nucleotides align to TRBD1. V dropped 5 bases and J dropped 6; count of bases not matched to a gene: 11. This CDR3 has 16 amino acids. Germline V gene data show CDR1 as LNHDA and CDR2 as SQIVND (reference sequence). The CDR3 coding sequence is TGTGCCAGTAGTCCCCGGACAGGGGCGGTACGTCAGCCCCAGCATTTT. Amino acid sequence: CASSPRTGAVRQPQHF.

The V gene is TRBV6-5, the J gene TRBJ2-7; D is perhaps TRBD1 or TRBD2 (5 bases each). Per the germline V gene, CDR1 is MNHEY and CDR2 is SVGAGI. The CDR3 is 14 residues long. V lost 6 bases to trimming and J lost 3 bases, with 15 bases between them. As DNA, the CDR3 is TGTGCCAGCAGCCCGAACAGGAGGCTCTACGAGCAGTACTTC. Amino acid sequence: CASSPNRRLYEQYF.

V gene TRBV6-6 combines with J gene TRBJ1-4; 9 bases are a match to TRBD1. The CDR3 is made up of 16 amino acids. Germline trimming cut 6 bases from V and 0 bases from J; bases unmatched to any gene: 5. Germline V gene sequence: CDR1 MNHNY, CDR2 SVGAGI (reference sequence). CDR3 bases: TGTGCCAGCAGCCCTAGACAGGGGGCAACTAATGAAAAACTGTTTTTT. This codes for CASSPRQGATNEKLFF.

The V call is TRBV5-4, the J call TRBJ2-3; 10 bases fit TRBD2. CDR3 length equals 18 residues. V lost 2 bases and J lost 4; bases outside the gene matches: 13. In germline, CDR1 is SGHNT, CDR2 YYREEE (reference sequence). In DNA form, the CDR3 reads TGTGCCAGCAGCTTAGGGCTAGCGGGGGCCATAGGGGCAGATACGCAGTATTTT. It specifies CASSLGLAGAIGADTQYF.

This clone was seen only once. The gene calls are TRBV10-3 and TRBJ2-2, with TRBD2 matching 13 bases. The CDR3 loop spans 17 amino acids. The ends lost 3 bases at V and 1 base at J; junction bases unmatched: 2. Germline CDR1 reads ENHRY; CDR2 reads SYGVKD. The CDR3 DNA is TGTGCCATCAGTGACCGACTAGCGGGGGGGAACACCGGGGAGCTGTTTTTT. It is translated as CAISDRLAGGNTGELFF.